Here is one T cell receptor (beta chain) with its context. No cognate antigen has been identified for it. Base qualities are not recorded, but no much larger clone differs from it by a single base. This specimen belongs to a study of OX40 agonist ivuxolimab in advanced cancers. Study-level background: Ivuxolimab was an agonistic, fully human IgG2 monoclonal antibody directed against OX40 (CD134), a costimulatory receptor. Partial responses occurred in three dose-escalation patients, of whom one had hepatocellular carcinoma and two had cutaneous melanoma. Prior anti-PD-1, anti-PD-L1 or anti-CTLA-4 therapy was permitted, and approximately 40% of dose-escalation patients had received checkpoint inhibitors. The point of sequencing TCRbeta in the periphery was to test whether ivuxolimab changed TCR sequence diversity and drove clonal T-cell expansion. Of the roughly 50 dose-escalation patients, hepatocellular carcinoma was present in about 20, melanoma in approximately 15, renal cell carcinoma in 9 and head and neck cancer in 9. Intravenous ivuxolimab was administered to patients every 2 weeks at six dose levels: 0.01, 0.1, 0.3, 1.5, 3 and 10 mg/kg. The monotherapy dose-escalation portion (N of about 50 patients) of the phase I ivuxolimab trial is reported in the paper. In the dose-escalation cohort, approximately 83% of patients were male, and the mean age was roughly 60 years with a range of roughly 23 to 79. Overall study results and their limits: At doses of 0.1 to 3.0 mg/kg, clonal expansion of both CD4+ and CD8+ blood T cells was observed from baseline to week 6. In partial responders in the 0.1-3.0 mg/kg groups, normalized peripheral clonal expansion was found to be among the lowest, especially among CD8+ T cells. After ivuxolimab, more expanded clones were found on average in CD8+ T cells than in CD4+ T cells. The antigen specificity of the peripheral T cells that underwent clonal expansion was not determined. Low levels of normalized T-cell clonal expansion were also shown by some nonresponding patients.

To sequence the TCRbeta CDR3 region, genomic DNA was isolated from the sorted cells. The immunoSEQ Assay was used for sequencing of TCRbeta CDR3 regions. TCRdb obtained this table from immuneACCESS and retained in-frame rearrangements with V and J assigned. These tables miss some clones; where compared with another copy, unresolved V genes account for less than half of the shortfall, and the remainder is unexplained. The table for this sample lists approximately 87,000 clones; around nine tenths of them were counted only once. About 0.73% of the sample goes to the ten largest clones. In the germline V gene, CDR1 corresponds to SGHTA and CDR2 to FQGNSA. From cysteine to phenylalanine, the CDR3 is 14 amino acids long. CDR3 DNA is the only sequence kept; it has 42 bases, read in frame from the first base. V loses 4 bases of germline sequence and J loses 2 bases, and the interval between the two ends is 11 bases.

Patients with a history of autoimmune disease or receiving systemic immunosuppression were excluded from the trial. In every dose cohort, peripheral blood was drawn for TCR sequencing at baseline, cycle 4 day 1, and cycle 7 day 1. The samples were drawn from a first-in-human, open-label, multicenter phase I dose-escalation trial of ivuxolimab. The trial enrolled adults with locally advanced or metastatic head and neck squamous cell, hepatocellular, melanoma or renal cell carcinoma. Before TCR sequencing, CD4+ and CD8+ T cells were separately sorted from peripheral blood. The origin of this receptor is an adult with an advanced solid tumor such as melanoma, head and neck, liver or kidney cancer. The sample here was CD4+ or CD8+ T cells sorted from blood, taken in a trial of the OX40 agonist ivuxolimab. The V gene is TRBV7-2 and the J gene is TRBJ1-2; there is no confident call for the D gene. CDR3 sequence: CASSSAIPNYGYTF. Read as DNA, the sequence is TGTGCCAGCAGCTCTGCGATTCCCAACTATGGCTACACCTTC. The full variable domain, with segments outside the CDR3 supplied by the reference TRBV7-2 and TRBJ1-2 proteins, appears as GAGVSQSPSNKVTEKGKDVELRCDPISGHTALYWYRQSLGQGLEFLIYFQGNSAPDKSGLPSDRFSAERTGGSVSTLTIQRTQQEDSAVYLCASSSAIPNYGYTFGSGTRLTVV.